This T cell receptor (beta chain) was sequenced during a study of blood T cell repertoires in COVID-19. Study-level background: Researchers got acute and convalescent COVID-19 samples from the United States, Italy and Spain. T cells, B-cell-depleted T cells, or PBMCs supplied cDNA or gDNA.

This CDR3 region has 15 residues. V lost 4 bases and J lost 3, with 15 bases in between. CDR1 MNHEY and CDR2 SVGEGT come from the germline V gene. Per the authors' pipeline: Amplification with reference gene primers provided the estimates of nucleated cell counts. Sequencing used immunoSEQ multiplex PCR; TCRdb keeps in-frame clones, though not all of them. The DNA gave D and trimming, while V, J and clone size come from that table. The repertoire holds more than 95,000 clones, with around 84% as singletons. Sample: peripheral blood. The sequence was collected from a human donor in a cohort sampled during active COVID-19. V is TRBV6-2 or TRBV6-3 and J is TRBJ1-1; tentative D call: TRBD1 (5 bases). The CDR3 loop is CASSLTPWGDTEAFF. CDR3 in DNA: TGTGCCAGCAGTTTGACCCCCTGGGGGGACACTGAAGCTTTCTTT.